Included here is one T cell receptor beta chain sequence, with context. Its antigen is unknown. The CDR3 contains 14 residues. Germline CDR1 and CDR2: SGHTS and YDEGEE. After removal of 3 bases from V and 7 bases from J, the junction contained 6 bases not matched to a gene. The data were obtained in a study of siplizumab effects on memory and regulatory T cells. Assay used: immunoSEQ multiplex PCR; TCRdb lists only in-frame clones, some missing. The sample lists about 91,000 clones; approximately 96% were seen once. Study-level findings and limits: Researchers could map only a minor fraction of alloreactive clones to unstimulated subsets.

The specimen was naive CD4+ T cells sorted from blood. The receptor comes from a human donor in good health. The chain couples TRBV5-8 to TRBJ1-5; the match to TRBD1 covers 8 bases. The CDR3 here is CASSWTGLVQPQHF. The CDR3 nucleotides are TGTGCCAGCAGCTGGACAGGGTTGGTGCAGCCCCAGCATTTT.